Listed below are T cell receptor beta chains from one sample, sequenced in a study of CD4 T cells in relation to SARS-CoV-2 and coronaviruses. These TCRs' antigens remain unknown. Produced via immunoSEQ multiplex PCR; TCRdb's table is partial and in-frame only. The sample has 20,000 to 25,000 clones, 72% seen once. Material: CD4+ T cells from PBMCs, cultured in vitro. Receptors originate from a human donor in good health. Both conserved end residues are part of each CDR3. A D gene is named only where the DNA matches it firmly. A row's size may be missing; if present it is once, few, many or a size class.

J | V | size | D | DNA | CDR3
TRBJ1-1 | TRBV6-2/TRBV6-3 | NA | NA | TGTGCCAGCAGTTACATGGACAGTAACTTTGTAAGGGAACTTAACACTGAAGCTTTCTTT | CASSYMDSNFVRELNTEAFF
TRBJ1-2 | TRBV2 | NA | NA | TGTGCCAGCAGTGGGGACAACTATGGCTACACCTTC | CASSGDNYGYTF
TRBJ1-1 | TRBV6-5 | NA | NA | TGTGCCAGCAGTTTCCCTGGGGGGTACACTGAAGCTTTCTTT | CASSFPGGYTEAFF
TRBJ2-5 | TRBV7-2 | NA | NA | TGTGCCAGCAGAAGTGACTTCCCCGAGACCCAGTACTTC | CASRSDFPETQYF
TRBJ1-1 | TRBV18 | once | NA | TGTGCCAGCTCACCAGGAGACACCTTGAACACTGAAGCTTTCTTT | CASSPGDTLNTEAFF
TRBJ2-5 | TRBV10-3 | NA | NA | TGTGCCATCAGGGGACCCCAAGAGACCCAGTACTTC | CAIRGPQETQYF
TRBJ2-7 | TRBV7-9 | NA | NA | TGTGCCAGCAGCCTTGGGGGGACTGAGCAGTACTTC | CASSLGGTEQYF
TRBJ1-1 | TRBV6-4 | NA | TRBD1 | TGTGCCAGCAGTGAGGGACAGGGGATGGCTTTCTTT | CASSEGQGMAFF
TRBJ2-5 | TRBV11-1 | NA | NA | TGTGCCAGCAGCTTAGGGGGCGGAAATGCTCTCGAGACCCAGTACTTC | CASSLGGGNALETQYF
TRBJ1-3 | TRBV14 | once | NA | TGTGCCAGCAGCCAAGACGTTCCCGGGGTCCTCTACGCCAACACCATATATTTT | CASSQDVPGVLYANTIYF
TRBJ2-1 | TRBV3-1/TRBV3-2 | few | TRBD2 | TGTGCCAGCAGCCAAGGACTAGCGGGGAATGAGCAGTTCTTC | CASSQGLAGNEQFF
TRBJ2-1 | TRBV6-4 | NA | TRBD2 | TGTGCCAGCAGTCGGACTAGCGGGGCAAGCGGGCAGTTCTTC | CASSRTSGASGQFF
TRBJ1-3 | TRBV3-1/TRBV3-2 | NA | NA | TGTGCCAGCAGCCATCGTGGAAACACCATATATTTT | CASSHRGNTIYF
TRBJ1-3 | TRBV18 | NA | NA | TGTGCCAGCTCACCACAAGAAATCAGGGACCCTGGAAACACCATATATTTT | CASSPQEIRDPGNTIYF
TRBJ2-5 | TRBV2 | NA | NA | TGTGCCAGCAGTGAACAGGGGAAAGAGACCCAGTACTTC | CASSEQGKETQYF
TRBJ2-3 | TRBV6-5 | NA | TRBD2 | TGTGCCAGCAGCAGCGGGGGGAGCACAGATACGCAGTATTTT | CASSSGGSTDTQYF